The 26 T cell receptor beta chains below all came from one sample that was sequenced in a study of blood T cell repertoires in COVID-19. This table comes from immunoSEQ multiplex PCR, and its TCRdb copy is limited to in-frame clones, with some not included. The sample has approximately 100,000 clones, roughly 85% seen once; the top ten hold around 2%. Material for sequencing was peripheral blood. These TCRs come from a woman aged 70-85 years with active or convalescent COVID-19.

In regard to this clone: A junction end diverges from the germline sequence, so it may reflect a read error. DNA of the CDR3: TGTGCCTGTTCCTCGAGTGGAGACACCATATATTTT. Encoded protein: CACSSSGDTIYF. The rearrangement uses TRBV30 and TRBJ1-3; D gene uncertain. The germline CDR1 and CDR2 sequences are GTSNPN and SVGIG (reference sequence). The CDR3 contains 12 residues. Filled out from reference TRBV30 and TRBJ1-3, the complete variable domain reads SQTIHQWPATLVQPVGSPLSLECTVEGTSNPNLYWYRQAAGRGLQLLFYSVGIGQISSEVPQNLSASRPQDRQFILSSKKLLLSDSGFYLCACSSSGDTIYFGEGSWLTVV.

This sequence joins TRBV18 and TRBJ2-7; a weak D match, TRBD2 (5 bases). CDR1 is KGHSH, CDR2 LQKENI, per germline. The V end lost 3 bases, the J end lost 6 bases, and 18 bases lay between the germline ends. CDR3 length: 15 residues. The CDR3: CASSPPHPGSLEQYF. CDR3 sequence (DNA): TGTGCCAGCTCACCCCCCCATCCGGGGAGTCTCGAGCAGTACTTC.

The chain recombines TRBV20-1 with TRBJ2-5; 10 bases agree with TRBD1. The germline V gene has CDR1 DFQATT and CDR2 SNEGSKA (reference sequence). The CDR3 is 15 residues long. Germline trimming cut 3 bases from V and 2 bases from J; bases unmatched to any gene: 6. The CDR3, as DNA: TGCAGTGCTAGTACCAGGACAGGGGGGCAAGAGACCCAGTACTTC. This codes for CSASTRTGGQETQYF.

The rearrangement joins TRBV19 to TRBJ1-6; a weak D match, TRBD1 (6 bases). The CDR3 loop spans 14 amino acids. Trimming cost V 5 bases and J 7 bases, with 12 bases left between them. Germline lookup yields CDR1 LNHDA and CDR2 SQIVND (reference sequence). The CDR3 nucleotides are TGTGCCAGTAGTCTCCGAGACAGGAATTCACCCCTCCACTTT. Translation: CASSLRDRNSPLHF.

This chain joins TRBV29-1 and TRBJ2-3; 8 bases agree with TRBD2. The CDR3 is 15 residues long. CDR1 is SQVTM, CDR2 ANQGSEA, per germline. The V segment lost 7 bases and the J segment 1 base; nucleotides outside the gene matches: 10. The CDR3 protein is CSGGVAGPGTDTQYF. The CDR3 DNA reads as TGCAGCGGGGGGGTAGCGGGACCTGGCACAGATACGCAGTATTTT.

CDR3 protein: CASSRELAGDRYF. The CDR3 nucleotides are TGTGCCAGCAGCCGAGAACTAGCGGGAGACCGGTATTTT. This chain connects TRBV14 to TRBJ2-3; 11 nucleotides agree with TRBD2. Unmatched junction bases numbered 8, after V lost 4 bases and J lost 14 bases. CDR1 is SGHDN and CDR2 is FVKESK in the germline V gene. The CDR3 sequence is 13 residues long.

The V call is TRBV28, the J call TRBJ1-2, with D uncertain. The CDR3 spans 15 residues. V dropped 4 bases and J dropped 7 bases, with 19 bases sitting between them. Per the germline V gene, CDR1 is MDHEN and CDR2 is SYDVKM. This CDR3 reads CASSSIHHGDGGYTF. DNA for the CDR3: TGTGCCAGCAGTTCCATTCATCATGGAGACGGTGGCTACACCTTC.

The rearrangement links TRBV4-3 to TRBJ2-3; 9 nucleotides align to TRBD1. This CDR3 comprises 18 residues. Germline CDR1 and CDR2: LGHNA and YSLEER. Trimming took 1 base from V and 0 from J; bases not matched to a gene: 8. The CDR3 nucleotides are TGCGCCAGCAGCCAAGGTTGGGGACAGGGACCAAGCACAGATACGCAGTATTTT. Amino acids: CASSQGWGQGPSTDTQYF.

The genes are TRBV5-1 and TRBJ2-2; a possible D gene is TRBD2 (5 bases). V shed 4 bases and J shed 1 base, with 11 bases lying between them. Germline CDR1 is SGHRS and CDR2 is YFSETQ. This CDR3 spans 15 amino acids. Here the CDR3 reads CASSPGVWNTGELFF. In DNA form, the CDR3 reads TGCGCCAGCAGCCCCGGGGTATGGAACACCGGGGAGCTGTTTTTT. The full variable domain, rest sourced from reference TRBV5-1 and TRBJ2-2, is KAGVTQTPRYLIKTRGQQVTLSCSPISGHRSVSWYQQTPGQGLQFLFEYFSETQRNKGNFPGRFSGRQFSNSRSEMNVSTLELGDSALYLCASSPGVWNTGELFFGEGSRLTVL.

The chain is built from TRBV28 and TRBJ1-4; maybe TRBD1 (6 bases). Germline V gene data show CDR1 as MDHEN and CDR2 as SYDVKM. Trimming left V 6 bases short and J 8 bases short, with 16 bases between. CDR3 length: 14 amino acids. The CDR3 region is CASRLTGTREKLFF. The DNA of the CDR3 is TGTGCCAGCAGACTAACAGGGACGAGGGAAAAACTGTTTTTT.

There are a few counts of this clone. The chain links TRBV19 to TRBJ1-4, with 7 positions matching TRBD1. The junction had 6 bases not matched to a gene; V was cut back by 6 bases and J by 5 bases. CDR1 LNHDA and CDR2 SQIVND come from the germline V gene (reference sequence). The CDR3 has 14 amino acids. The CDR3 bases are TGTGCCAGTAGGCAGACAGGGACGAATGAAAAACTGTTTTTT. Translation: CASRQTGTNEKLFF.

The chain joins TRBV3-1 (or the pseudogene TRBV3-2) to TRBJ1-2, with D unresolved. The V end lost 1 base, the J end lost 6 bases, and 6 bases lay between the germline ends. Germline V gene data show CDR1 as LGHDT and CDR2 as YNNKEL (reference sequence). This CDR3 spans 12 amino acids. The CDR3 protein is CASSQVQDGYTF. Written as DNA, the CDR3 is TGTGCCAGCAGCCAAGTCCAGGATGGCTACACCTTC.

In this sample, this clone turned up once. The V call is TRBV24-1, the J call TRBJ2-1; weak D call: TRBD2 (6 bases). This CDR3 is 16 amino acids long. CDR1 and CDR2 from the germline V gene are KGHDR and SFDVKD. Deletions cut 1 base from V and 6 bases from J, with 15 bases between. The CDR3 sequence is CATSDLAGSPFNEQFF. The CDR3 DNA reads TGTGCCACCAGTGATTTAGCGGGTAGTCCGTTCAATGAGCAGTTCTTC.

The chain's CDR3 is CASSRMGLSTDTQYF. DNA for the CDR3: TGCGCCAGCAGCCGTATGGGACTCAGCACAGATACGCAGTATTTT. The rearrangement links TRBV4-3 to TRBJ2-3; a possible D gene is TRBD2 (6 bases). V was shortened by 4 bases and J by 0 bases, with 11 bases between the two germline ends. CDR1 LGHNA and CDR2 YSLEER come from the germline V gene. This CDR3 has 15 residues.

The count of this clone is one. The chain combines TRBV21-1 with TRBJ2-3; the tabulated D call, TRBD1, remains unverified against the DNA. TRBV21-1 is a pseudogene. The length of the CDR3 is 16 residues. The DNA of the CDR3 is TGTGCCAGCAGCCCACGTGTGCAGGGCCTCACAGATACGCAGTATTTT. It encodes CASSPRVQGLTDTQYF.

V is TRBV14 and J is TRBJ2-7; 8 bases match TRBD2. This CDR3 is built from 15 residues. V lost 2 bases and J lost 3; bases outside the gene matches: 6. From germline, CDR1 is SGHDN and CDR2 FVKESK. Here the CDR3 reads CASSQIAGNNYEQYF. The DNA for the CDR3 is TGTGCCAGCAGCCAAATAGCGGGGAATAACTACGAGCAGTACTTC.

This chain joins TRBV10-2 and TRBJ1-1; 10 bases fit TRBD1. Looked up from germline, CDR1 is WSHSY and CDR2 is SAAADI. This CDR3 is 13 amino acids long. The V and J ends lost 6 bases and 5 bases, in that order; junction bases with no gene match: 3. DNA of the CDR3: TGCGCCAGCAGGGACAGGGGGGGAACTGAAGCTTTCTTT. This translates into CASRDRGGTEAFF.

The genes are TRBV7-9 and TRBJ2-4, with D perhaps TRBD2 (7 bases). This CDR3 region has 15 residues. The V end was cut by 5 bases, the J end by 6 bases, with 17 bases between. In germline, CDR1 is SEHNR, CDR2 FQNEAQ (reference sequence). Written as DNA, the CDR3 is TGTGCCAGCAGCCCGCGTCCAGGGGAGGGAAACATTCAGTACTTC. Its translation: CASSPRPGEGNIQYF.

A single count supports this clone. V gene TRBV7-6 combines with J gene TRBJ2-1; 9 bases map to TRBD1. CDR1 and CDR2 (germline): SGHVS, FNYEAQ. There are 16 residues in the CDR3. V gave up 5 bases and J gave up 4 bases; unmatched junction bases: 9. This chain's CDR3 is CASSLGLGQGYNEQFF. In nucleotides, the CDR3 is TGTGCCAGCAGCCTTGGGTTGGGACAGGGTTACAATGAGCAGTTCTTC.

J is TRBJ2-1 and V is TRBV23-1; TRBD2 aligns across 14 bases. TRBV23-1 has ORF status, its function being uncertain. The CDR3 is 17 amino acids. V lost 4 bases and J lost 3; bases outside the gene matches: 5. The CDR3 region is CASSPRLAGGNYNEQFF. The CDR3 DNA reads TGCGCCAGCAGTCCCCGACTAGCGGGGGGGAACTACAATGAGCAGTTCTTC.

The chain employs TRBV28 and TRBJ1-5; 7 nucleotides align to TRBD1. V gave up 4 bases and J gave up 2 bases; unmatched junction bases: 8. This CDR3 region has 16 residues. Germline V gene lookup returns CDR1 MDHEN and CDR2 SYDVKM. The CDR3 sequence is CASSSLTGSGNQPQHF. CDR3 nucleotides: TGTGCCAGCAGTTCCCTGACAGGGTCGGGCAATCAGCCCCAGCATTTT.

The genes are TRBV28 and TRBJ2-7; 7 nucleotides agree with TRBD2. This CDR3 is built from 16 residues. V shed 8 bases and J 0 bases; nucleotides not matched to a gene: 13. CDR1 and CDR2 (germline): MDHEN, SYDVKM. Here the CDR3 reads CASGLADPSGSYEQYF. CDR3 in DNA: TGTGCCAGCGGCCTAGCGGATCCATCGGGCTCCTACGAGCAGTACTTC.

V and J are TRBV7-9 and TRBJ1-5; D might be TRBD1 (5 bases). Germline CDR1 is SEHNR and CDR2 is FQNEAQ (reference sequence). Trimming shortened V by 3 bases and J by 2 bases, and 11 bases separated the two germline ends. This CDR3 is 15 amino acids long. The CDR3 here is CASSLLWGGNQPQHF. CDR3 sequence (DNA): TGTGCCAGCAGCTTGTTGTGGGGCGGCAATCAGCCCCAGCATTTT.

The V call is TRBV7-6, the J call TRBJ2-1; perhaps TRBD2 as D (5 bases). This CDR3 comprises 16 residues. V was shortened by 2 bases and J by 7 bases, with 18 bases between the two germline ends. Per the germline V gene, CDR1 is SGHVS and CDR2 is FNYEAQ. The CDR3 DNA follows: TGTGCCAGCAGCTTACTTGGGAGTACCCCCTGGAATGAGCAGTTCTTC. Translating it yields CASSLLGSTPWNEQFF.

Here the CDR3 reads CASSLEGYPTRDYGYTF. For the CDR3, the DNA is TGTGCCAGCAGCTTAGAGGGCTACCCCACGCGGGACTATGGCTACACCTTC. V and J are TRBV7-2 and TRBJ1-2; no reliable D call. V was shortened by 1 base and J by 3 bases, with 18 bases between the two germline ends. The germline V gene encodes CDR1 SGHTA and CDR2 FQGNSA. The CDR3 contains 17 residues. Filled out from reference TRBV7-2 and TRBJ1-2, the complete variable domain reads GAGVSQSPSNKVTEKGKDVELRCDPISGHTALYWYRQSLGQGLEFLIYFQGNSAPDKSGLPSDRFSAERTGGSVSTLTIQRTQQEDSAVYLCASSLEGYPTRDYGYTFGSGTRLTVV.

The chain links TRBV9 to TRBJ2-1; D remains ambiguous. The germline gives CDR1 SGDLS, CDR2 YYNGEE. This CDR3 has 15 amino acids. V dropped 0 bases and J dropped 0 bases, with 7 bases sitting between them. In DNA, the CDR3 is TGTGCCAGCAGCGTAGAGTGGAGCTCCTACAATGAGCAGTTCTTC. Its protein product is CASSVEWSSYNEQFF.